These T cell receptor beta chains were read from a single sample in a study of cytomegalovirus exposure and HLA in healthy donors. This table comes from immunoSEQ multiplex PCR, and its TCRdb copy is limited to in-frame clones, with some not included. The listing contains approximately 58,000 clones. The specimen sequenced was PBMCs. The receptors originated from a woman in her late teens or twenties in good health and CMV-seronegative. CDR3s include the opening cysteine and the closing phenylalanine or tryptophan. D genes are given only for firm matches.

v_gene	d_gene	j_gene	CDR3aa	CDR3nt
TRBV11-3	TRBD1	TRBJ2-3	CASSLRALGTDKQYF	TGTGCCAGCAGCTTAAGGGCCCTGGGGACAGATAAGCAGTATTTT
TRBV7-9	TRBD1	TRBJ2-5	CASRKTGVQETQYF	TGTGCCAGCAGGAAAACAGGGGTCCAAGAGACCCAGTACTTC
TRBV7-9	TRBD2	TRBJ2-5	CASSSLIGLAGAQETQYF	TGTGCCAGCAGCTCCCTAATCGGACTAGCGGGAGCTCAAGAGACCCAGTACTTC
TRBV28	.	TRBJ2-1	CASSFYESDEQFF	TGTGCCAGCAGTTTCTATGAATCGGATGAGCAGTTCTTC
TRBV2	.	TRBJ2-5	CASSEQQETQYF	TGTGCCAGCAGTGAACAGCAAGAGACCCAGTACTTC
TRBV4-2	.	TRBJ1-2	CASSQDRRGSVYGYTF	TGTGCCAGCAGCCAAGATCGTCGAGGGTCGGTCTATGGCTACACCTTC
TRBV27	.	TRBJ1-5	CASSFLSNQPQHF	TGTGCCAGCAGTTTTCTTAGCAATCAGCCCCAGCATTTT
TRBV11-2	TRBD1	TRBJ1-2	CASSFRGTAYGYTF	TGTGCCAGCAGCTTTCGCGGGACAGCCTATGGCTACACCTTC
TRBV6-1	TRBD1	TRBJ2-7	CASSEQPDRDEQYF	TGTGCCAGCAGTGAACAACCCGACAGGGACGAGCAGTACTTC
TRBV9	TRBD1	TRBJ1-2	CASSPQGQNYGYTF	TGTGCCAGCAGCCCACAGGGACAGAACTATGGCTACACCTTC
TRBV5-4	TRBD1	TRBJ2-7	CASSPTTGGTGVEQYF	TGTGCCAGCAGCCCCACGACCGGAGGGACAGGGGTCGAGCAGTACTTC
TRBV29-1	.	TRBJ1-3	CSAIHRKSSGNTIYF	TGCAGCGCAATACACAGGAAAAGCTCTGGAAACACCATATATTTT
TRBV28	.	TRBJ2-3	CASNRLSTDTQYF	TGTGCCAGCAATCGACTCAGCACAGATACGCAGTATTTT
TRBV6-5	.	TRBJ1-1	CASSSPASREAFF	TGTGCCAGCAGTTCCCCCGCGAGTCGCGAAGCTTTCTTT
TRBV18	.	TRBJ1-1	CASSPPATANTEAFF	TGTGCCAGCTCACCACCAGCGACGGCCAACACTGAAGCTTTCTTT
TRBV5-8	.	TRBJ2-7	CASSLGGDLYYEQYF	TGTGCCAGCAGCTTGGGGGGGGATCTTTACTACGAGCAGTACTTC
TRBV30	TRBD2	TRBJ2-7	CAWSSSGSSYEQYF	TGTGCCTGGAGCTCTAGCGGGAGCTCCTACGAGCAGTACTTC
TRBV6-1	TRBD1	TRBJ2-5	CASSYSTGQETQYF	TGTGCCAGCAGTTATTCGACAGGGCAAGAGACCCAGTACTTC
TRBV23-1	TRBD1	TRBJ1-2	CATKTGLNYGYTF	TGCGCCACCAAGACAGGGTTAAACTATGGCTACACCTTC
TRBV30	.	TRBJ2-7	CAWEVEGTYEQYF	TGTGCCTGGGAGGTGGAGGGAACCTACGAGCAGTACTTC
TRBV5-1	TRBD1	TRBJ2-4	CASSYQDRGNIQYF	TGCGCCAGCAGCTATCAGGACAGGGGAAACATTCAGTACTTC
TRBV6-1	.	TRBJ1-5	CASSEARDRPQHF	TGTGCCAGCAGTGAAGCGAGGGATCGGCCCCAGCATTTT
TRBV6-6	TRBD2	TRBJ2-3	CASRPPGLADTDTQYF	TGTGCCAGCAGGCCTCCGGGACTAGCGGACACAGATACGCAGTATTTT
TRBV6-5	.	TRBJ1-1	CASSPRVEITEAFF	TGTGCCAGCAGTCCCAGGGTGGAGATAACTGAAGCTTTCTTT
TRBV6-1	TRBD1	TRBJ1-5	CASRRGTGGNQPQHF	TGTGCCAGCAGGAGGGGGACAGGGGGCAATCAGCCCCAGCATTTT
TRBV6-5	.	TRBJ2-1	CASRGPSEQFF	TGTGCCAGCAGGGGGCCAAGTGAGCAGTTCTTC
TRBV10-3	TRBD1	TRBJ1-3	CAISEAGGFSGNTIYF	TGTGCCATCAGTGAGGCAGGGGGCTTCTCTGGAAACACCATATATTTT
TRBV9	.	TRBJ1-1	CASSVALTGITEAFF	TGTGCCAGCAGCGTAGCGCTGACAGGCATCACTGAAGCTTTCTTT
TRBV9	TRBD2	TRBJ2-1	CASSVVGGGDNEQFF	TGTGCCAGCAGCGTAGTCGGGGGAGGGGACAATGAGCAGTTCTTC